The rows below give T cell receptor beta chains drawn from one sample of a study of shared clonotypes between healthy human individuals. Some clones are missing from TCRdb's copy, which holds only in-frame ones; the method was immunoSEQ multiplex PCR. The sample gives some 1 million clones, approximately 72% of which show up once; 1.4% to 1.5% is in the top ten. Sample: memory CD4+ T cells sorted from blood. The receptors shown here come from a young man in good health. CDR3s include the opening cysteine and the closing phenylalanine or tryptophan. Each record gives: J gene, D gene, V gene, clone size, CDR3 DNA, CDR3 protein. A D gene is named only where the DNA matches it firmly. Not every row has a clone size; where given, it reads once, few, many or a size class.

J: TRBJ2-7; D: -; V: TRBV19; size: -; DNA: TGTGCCAGTAGTCGGTCAATCAGAACCTACGAGCAGTACTTC; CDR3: CASSRSIRTYEQYF
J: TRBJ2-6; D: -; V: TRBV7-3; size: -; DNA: TGTGCCAGCAGCTCCGACACCAGTCTCTCTGGGGCCAACGTCCTGACTTTC; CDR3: CASSSDTSLSGANVLTF
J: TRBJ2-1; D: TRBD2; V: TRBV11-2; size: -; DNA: TGTGCCAGCAGCTTAGACGGAGCGGGGGGGCCTTCCTACAATGAGCAGTTCTTC; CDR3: CASSLDGAGGPSYNEQFF
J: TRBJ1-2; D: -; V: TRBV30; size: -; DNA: TGTGCCTTTACAGGGAGATCTAACTATGGCTACACCTTC; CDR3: CAFTGRSNYGYTF
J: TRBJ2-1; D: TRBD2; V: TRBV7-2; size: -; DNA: TGTGCCAGCAGCTTAAGAGGGGGACTAGCGGGAGGGAATGAGCAGTTCTTC; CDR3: CASSLRGGLAGGNEQFF
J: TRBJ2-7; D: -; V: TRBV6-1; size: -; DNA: TGTGCCGGCGGACAGATATCACCGTACGAGCAGTACTTC; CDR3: CAGGQISPYEQYF
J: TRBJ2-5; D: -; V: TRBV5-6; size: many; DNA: TGTGCCAGCAGCCCGGGACTGTCGGAGACCCAGTACTTC; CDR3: CASSPGLSETQYF
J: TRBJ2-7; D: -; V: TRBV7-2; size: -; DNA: TGTGCCAGCAGGGGAGAGCCCTACGAGCAGTACTTC; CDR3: CASRGEPYEQYF
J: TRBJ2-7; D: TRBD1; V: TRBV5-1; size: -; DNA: TGCGCCAGCAGCATCGGACAGGGTTCCAACGAGCAGTACTTC; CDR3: CASSIGQGSNEQYF
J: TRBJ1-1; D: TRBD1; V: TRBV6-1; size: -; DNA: TGTGCCAGCAGTAGACAGGGTGAAGCTTTCTTT; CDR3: CASSRQGEAFF
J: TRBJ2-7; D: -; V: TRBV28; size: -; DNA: TGTGCCAGCAGAAACTCCCTGATACAAGAGCAGTACTTC; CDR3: CASRNSLIQEQYF
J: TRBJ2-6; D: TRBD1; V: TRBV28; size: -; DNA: TGTGCCAGCAGCCGCGGGACAGGGACCTCTGGGGCCAACGTCCTGACTTTC; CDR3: CASSRGTGTSGANVLTF
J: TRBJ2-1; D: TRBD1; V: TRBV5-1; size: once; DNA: TGCGCCAGCAGCTTTACCCCCCAGGGGGCTGGCGAGCAGTTCTTC; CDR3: CASSFTPQGAGEQFF
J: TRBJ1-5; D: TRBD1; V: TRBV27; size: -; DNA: TGTGCCAGCAGAAGCACTTGGACAGGAACAAATCAGCCCCAGCATTTT; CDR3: CASRSTWTGTNQPQHF
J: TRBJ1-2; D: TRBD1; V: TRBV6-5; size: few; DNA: TGTGCCAGCAGGATCTCCTGGACAGGGATAGGTGGCTACACCTTC; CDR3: CASRISWTGIGGYTF
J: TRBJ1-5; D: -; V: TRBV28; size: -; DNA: TGTGCCAGCCACACAGGGCCGGGCAATCAGCCCCAGCATTTT; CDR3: CASHTGPGNQPQHF
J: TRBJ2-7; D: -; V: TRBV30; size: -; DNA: TGTGCCTGGAGCCGCTGGGGGGCGGGTGAGCAGTACTTC; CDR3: CAWSRWGAGEQYF
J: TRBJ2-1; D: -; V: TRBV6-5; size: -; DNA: TGTGCCAGCAGTAGGGGCGATGAGCAGTTCTTC; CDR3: CASSRGDEQFF
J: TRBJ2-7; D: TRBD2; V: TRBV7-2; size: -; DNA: TGTGCCAGCAGCTTGGCGGGACTAGCGAACTACGAGCAGTACTTC; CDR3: CASSLAGLANYEQYF
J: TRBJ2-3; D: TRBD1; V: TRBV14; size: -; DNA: TGTGCCAGCAGCCAAGCGGGACAGAGCACAGATACGCAGTATTTT; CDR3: CASSQAGQSTDTQYF
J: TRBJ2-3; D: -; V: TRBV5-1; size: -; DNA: TGCGCCAGCAGCCAGGACCCCCTGGGGCCCACAGATACGCAGTATTTT; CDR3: CASSQDPLGPTDTQYF
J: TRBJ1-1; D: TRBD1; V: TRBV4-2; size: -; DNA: TGTGCCAGCAGCCAACAAACAGGGGGTCCTGAAGCTTTCTTT; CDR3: CASSQQTGGPEAFF
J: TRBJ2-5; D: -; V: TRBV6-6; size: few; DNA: TGTGCCAGCAGGCTCCGACAGTTCCAGGCCCAGTACTTC; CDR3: CASRLRQFQAQYF
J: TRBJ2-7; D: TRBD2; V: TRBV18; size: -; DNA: TGTGCCAGCTCAGGGACTAGCGGGACTTACGAGCAGTACTTC; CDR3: CASSGTSGTYEQYF
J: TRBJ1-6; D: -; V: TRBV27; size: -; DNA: TGTGCCAGCAGTTTACGAGGGACTGATAATTCACCCCTCCACTTT; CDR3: CASSLRGTDNSPLHF
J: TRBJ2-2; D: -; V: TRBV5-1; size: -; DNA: TGCGCCAGCAGCTTGGGAGTGATCGGGAACACCGGGGAGCTGTTTTTT; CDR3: CASSLGVIGNTGELFF